A single T cell receptor (beta chain) is shown here with its context. Its antigen is not identified. PCR employed 60 Vbeta and 13 Jbeta primers. Generated by immunoSEQ multiplex PCR, the TCRdb table keeps only in-frame clones and is missing some. The top ten hold 0.55% to 0.7% of the sample, which has approximately 240,000 clones, just under 85% seen once. These data come from a study of cytomegalovirus exposure and HLA in healthy donors. Findings of the study overall: As was reported, the classifier diagnosed cytomegalovirus status with high specificity and sensitivity. In a later analysis, the majority of CMV-associated beta chains seemingly showed HLA restriction. According to the study, roughly 160 TCR beta chains were cytomegalovirus-associated.

V was shortened by 5 bases and J by 1 base, with 11 bases between the two germline ends. This CDR3 is 13 amino acids long. Germline lookup yields CDR1 GTSNPN and CDR2 SVGIG (reference sequence). The receptor comes from a woman in her forties in good health and CMV-seronegative. This chain links TRBV30 with TRBJ2-5; perhaps TRBD2 as D (7 bases). Sequencing was done on a sample of PBMCs. The CDR3 spells CAWCGGPQETQYF. CDR3 sequence (DNA): TGTGCCTGGTGCGGGGGCCCCCAAGAGACCCAGTACTTC. Looking up the rest from reference TRBV30 and TRBJ2-5 gives the full variable domain: SQTIHQWPATLVQPVGSPLSLECTVEGTSNPNLYWYRQAAGRGLQLLFYSVGIGQISSEVPQNLSASRPQDRQFILSSKKLLLSDSGFYLCAWCGGPQETQYFGPGTRLLVL.